This T cell receptor beta chain was documented in a study of T cell repertoires in cytomegalovirus infection. Study conclusions and caveats: CMV-specific HLA-C-restricted TCR beta clonotypes dominated the ex vivo response.

Via MiXCR, TCRdb re-called the reads, giving one row per CDR3 protein. The table includes roughly 80,000 distinct CDR3 sequences, about 24% detected once. Only a few counts were recorded for this clonotype. No antigen is known for it. The V segment lost 0 bases and the J segment 7 bases; nucleotides outside the gene matches: 10. CDR1 MGHRA and CDR2 YSYEKL come from the germline V gene. The CDR3 covers 17 residues. The receptor's source is a human donor in good health (CMV status not recorded). Some clones in this sample may be carry-over from other donors' samples. The chain combines TRBV4-1 with TRBJ2-2, with 8 bases matching TRBD2. The material sequenced was CD8+ T cells from cultured PBMCs, taken from culture after CMV antigen stimulation. CDR3 amino acids: CASSQDQGGGLSGELFF. Here the CDR3 DNA reads TGCGCCAGCAGCCAAGACCAGGGCGGGGGGTTGAGCGGGGAGCTGTTTTTT.